The sequence of this T cell receptor (beta chain) was determined in a study of T cells after yellow fever vaccination. Study conclusions and caveats: Clones that expanded after primary vaccination mostly reappeared after the booster (roughly 97% CD4, approximately 87% CD8).

This clonotype was seen only a few times. Its antigen remains unknown. The authors made TCR cDNA by 5'RACE template switching, adding a universal primer site and UMIs. TCRdb redid the calling of the 5' RACE reads with MiXCR, one entry per CDR3 protein. The sample carries some 500,000 distinct CDR3 sequences, roughly 13% recorded once. This specimen was PBMCs, taken on the day of the yellow fever booster vaccination. The source is a man aged 25 to 40 who received the YFV17D yellow fever vaccine.

The CDR3 nucleotides read TGCAGTGCTGCCGGGACTAGCGTAACAGATACGCAGTATTTT. As protein: CSAAGTSVTDTQYF. The chain recombines TRBV20-1 with TRBJ2-3; 10 bases align to TRBD2. This CDR3 comprises 14 residues. The germline V gene encodes CDR1 DFQATT and CDR2 SNEGSKA (reference sequence). Trimming removed 5 bases from V and 3 bases from J; junction bases left unmatched: 5.